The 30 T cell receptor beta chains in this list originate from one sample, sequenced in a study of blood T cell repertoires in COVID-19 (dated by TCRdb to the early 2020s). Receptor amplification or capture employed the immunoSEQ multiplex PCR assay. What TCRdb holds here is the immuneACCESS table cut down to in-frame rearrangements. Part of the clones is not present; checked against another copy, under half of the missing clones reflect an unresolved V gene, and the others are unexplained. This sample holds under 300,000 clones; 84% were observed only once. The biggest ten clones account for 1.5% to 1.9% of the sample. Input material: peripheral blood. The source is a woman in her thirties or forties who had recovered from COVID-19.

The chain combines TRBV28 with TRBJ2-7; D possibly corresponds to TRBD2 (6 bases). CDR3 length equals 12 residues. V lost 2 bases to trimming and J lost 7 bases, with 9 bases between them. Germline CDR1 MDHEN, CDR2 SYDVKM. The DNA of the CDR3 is TGTGCCAGCAGTTTACTGGGGGGAGAGCAGTACTTC. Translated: CASSLLGGEQYF.

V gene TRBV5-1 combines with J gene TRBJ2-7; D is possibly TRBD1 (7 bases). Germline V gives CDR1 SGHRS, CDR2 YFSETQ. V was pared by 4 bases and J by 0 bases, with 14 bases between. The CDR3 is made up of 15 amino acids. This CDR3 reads CASSAGQTSSYEQYF. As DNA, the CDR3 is TGCGCCAGCAGCGCGGGACAGACAAGCTCCTACGAGCAGTACTTC.

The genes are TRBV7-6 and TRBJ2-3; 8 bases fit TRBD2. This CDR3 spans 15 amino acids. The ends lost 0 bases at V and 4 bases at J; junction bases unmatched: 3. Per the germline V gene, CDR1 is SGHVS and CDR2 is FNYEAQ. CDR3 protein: CASSLAKAGADTQYF. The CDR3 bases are TGTGCCAGCAGCTTAGCAAAAGCGGGGGCAGATACGCAGTATTTT. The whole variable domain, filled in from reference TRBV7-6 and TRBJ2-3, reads GAGVSQSPRYKVTKRGQDVALRCDPISGHVSLYWYRQALGQGPEFLTYFNYEAQQDKSGLPNDRFSAERPEGSISTLTIQRTEQRDSAMYRCASSLAKAGADTQYFGPGTRLTVL.

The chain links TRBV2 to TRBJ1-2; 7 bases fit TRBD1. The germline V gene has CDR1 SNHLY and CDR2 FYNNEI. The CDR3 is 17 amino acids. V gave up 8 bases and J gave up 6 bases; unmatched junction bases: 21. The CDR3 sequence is CASGLTGTAASGDGYTF. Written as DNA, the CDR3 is TGTGCCAGCGGATTGACCGGGACAGCCGCATCCGGGGATGGCTACACCTTC.

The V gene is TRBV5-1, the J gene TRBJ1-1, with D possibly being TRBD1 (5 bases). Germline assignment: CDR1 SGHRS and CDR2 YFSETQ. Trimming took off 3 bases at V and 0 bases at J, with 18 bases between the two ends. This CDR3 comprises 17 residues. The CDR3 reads CASSSWRRGWVNTEAFF. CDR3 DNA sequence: TGCGCCAGCAGCTCATGGCGGCGGGGCTGGGTGAACACTGAAGCTTTCTTT.

The CDR3 region is CASRLSRGFYTEAFF. CDR3 sequence (DNA): TGTGCCAGCAGACTGAGCAGGGGGTTTTACACTGAAGCTTTCTTT. The V gene is TRBV11-2, the J gene TRBJ1-1, with 7 bases aligning to TRBD1. V shed 6 bases, J shed 3 bases, and the junction held 10 bases outside the gene matches. The CDR3 is made up of 15 amino acids. Germline lookup yields CDR1 SGHAT and CDR2 FQNNGV. Drawing the rest from reference TRBV11-2 and TRBJ1-1, the complete variable domain is EAGVAQSPRYKIIEKRQSVAFWCNPISGHATLYWYQQILGQGPKLLIQFQNNGVVDDSQLPKDRFSAERLKGVDSTLKIQPAKLEDSAVYLCASRLSRGFYTEAFFGQGTRLTVV.

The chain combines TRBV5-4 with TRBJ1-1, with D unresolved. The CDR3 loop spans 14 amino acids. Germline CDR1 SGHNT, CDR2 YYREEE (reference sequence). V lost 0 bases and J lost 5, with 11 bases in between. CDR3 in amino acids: CASSLGVSQTEAFF. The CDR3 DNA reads TGTGCCAGCAGCTTGGGAGTTTCCCAAACTGAAGCTTTCTTT.

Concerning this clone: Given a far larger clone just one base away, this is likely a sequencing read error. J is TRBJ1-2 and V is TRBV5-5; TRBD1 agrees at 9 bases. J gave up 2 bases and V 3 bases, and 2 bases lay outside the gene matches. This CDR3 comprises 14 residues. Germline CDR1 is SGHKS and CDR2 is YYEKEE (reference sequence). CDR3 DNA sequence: TGTGCCAGCAGCTCCGGACAGGGGAACTATGGCTACACCTTC. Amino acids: CASSSGQGNYGYTF. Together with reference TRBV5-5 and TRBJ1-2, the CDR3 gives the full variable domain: DAGVTQSPTHLIKTRGQQVTLRCSPISGHKSVSWYQQVLGQGPQFIFQYYEKEERGRGNFPDRFSARQFPNYSSELNVNALLLGDSALYLCASSSGQGNYGYTFGSGTRLTVV.

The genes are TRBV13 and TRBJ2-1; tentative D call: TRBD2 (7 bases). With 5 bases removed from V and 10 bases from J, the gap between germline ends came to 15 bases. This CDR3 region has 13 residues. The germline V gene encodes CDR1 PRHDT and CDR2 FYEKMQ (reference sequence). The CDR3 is CASSLPGGREQFF. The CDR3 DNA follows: TGTGCCAGCAGCCTACCGGGGGGCCGGGAGCAGTTCTTC. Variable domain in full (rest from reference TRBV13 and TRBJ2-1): AAGVIQSPRHLIKEKRETATLKCYPIPRHDTVYWYQQGPGQDPQFLISFYEKMQSDKGSIPDRFSAQQFSDYHSELNMSSLELGDSALYFCASSLPGGREQFFGPGTRLTVL.

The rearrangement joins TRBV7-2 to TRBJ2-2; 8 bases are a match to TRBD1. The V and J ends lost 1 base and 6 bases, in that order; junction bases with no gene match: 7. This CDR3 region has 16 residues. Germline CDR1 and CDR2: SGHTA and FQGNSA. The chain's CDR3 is CASSLVGQGAAGELFF. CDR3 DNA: TGTGCCAGCAGCTTAGTAGGACAGGGCGCAGCCGGGGAGCTGTTTTTT.

The CDR3 loop reads CASTVHGLGYTF. CDR3 in DNA: TGTGCCAGCACCGTCCATGGCCTCGGCTACACCTTC. The chain employs TRBV28 and TRBJ1-2; D not certain. Germline V gene lookup returns CDR1 MDHEN and CDR2 SYDVKM. V lost 7 bases, J lost 8 bases, and 14 bases lay in between. The CDR3 is 12 residues long.

In DNA form, the CDR3 reads TGCGCCAGCAGAGAGGGCCTCAATGAAAAACTGTTTTTT. Residues: CASREGLNEKLFF. The V and J genes are TRBV5-1 and TRBJ1-4; D remains ambiguous. The V gene's germline CDR1 is SGHRS and CDR2 YFSETQ. This CDR3 spans 13 amino acids. V lost 5 bases to trimming and J lost 5 bases, with 10 bases between them.

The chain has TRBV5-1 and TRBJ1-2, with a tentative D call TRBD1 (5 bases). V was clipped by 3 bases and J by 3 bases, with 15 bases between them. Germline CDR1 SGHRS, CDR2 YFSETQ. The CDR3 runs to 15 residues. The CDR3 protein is CASSSSGPVDYGYTF. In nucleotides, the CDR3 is TGCGCCAGCAGCTCCTCAGGGCCGGTGGACTATGGCTACACCTTC.

The CDR3: CASSFSGQETQYF. The CDR3 bases are TGTGCCAGCAGCTTCAGTGGCCAAGAGACCCAGTACTTC. The chain couples TRBV5-4 to TRBJ2-5; D not resolved. The CDR3 is 13 amino acids. CDR1 SGHNT and CDR2 YYREEE come from the germline V gene (reference sequence). V was shortened by 2 bases and J by 1 base, with 6 bases between the two germline ends. The complete variable domain, with remaining parts taken from reference TRBV5-4 and TRBJ2-5, reads ETGVTQSPTHLIKTRGQQVTLRCSSQSGHNTVSWYQQALGQGPQFIFQYYREEENGRGNFPPRFSGLQFPNYSSELNVNALELDDSALYLCASSFSGQETQYFGPGTRLLVL.

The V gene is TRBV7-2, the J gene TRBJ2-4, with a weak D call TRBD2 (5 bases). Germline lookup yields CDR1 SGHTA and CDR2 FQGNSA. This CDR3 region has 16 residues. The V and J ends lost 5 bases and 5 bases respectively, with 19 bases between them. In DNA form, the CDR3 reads TGTGCCAGCAGCCCCCTCGGCAACGGAGGAGAAAACATTCAGTACTTC. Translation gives CASSPLGNGGENIQYF.

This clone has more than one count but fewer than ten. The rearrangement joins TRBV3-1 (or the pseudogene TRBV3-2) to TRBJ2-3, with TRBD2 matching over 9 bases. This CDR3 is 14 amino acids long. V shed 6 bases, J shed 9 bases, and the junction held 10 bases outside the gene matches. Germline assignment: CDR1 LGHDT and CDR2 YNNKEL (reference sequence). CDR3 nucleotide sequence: TGTGCCAGCAGTCCGAGCGGGGGGCTCCGGACGCAGTATTTT. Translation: CASSPSGGLRTQYF.

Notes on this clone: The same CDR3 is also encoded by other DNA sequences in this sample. CDR3 region: CASSETSGGSYNEQFF. CDR3 nucleotides: TGCGCCAGCAGTGAGACTAGCGGGGGGTCTTACAATGAGCAGTTCTTC. The chain employs TRBV10-2 and TRBJ2-1; TRBD2 aligns across 12 bases. The length of the CDR3 is 16 residues. V was clipped by 2 bases and J by 4 bases; unmatched bases: 3. The germline gives CDR1 WSHSY, CDR2 SAAADI.

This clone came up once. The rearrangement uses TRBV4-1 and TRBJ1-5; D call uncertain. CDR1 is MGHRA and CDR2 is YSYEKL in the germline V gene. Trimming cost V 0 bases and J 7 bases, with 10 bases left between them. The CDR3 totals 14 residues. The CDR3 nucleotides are TGCGCCAGCAGCCAAGAGCGGGGTGGGCAGCCCCAGCATTTT. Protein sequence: CASSQERGGQPQHF.

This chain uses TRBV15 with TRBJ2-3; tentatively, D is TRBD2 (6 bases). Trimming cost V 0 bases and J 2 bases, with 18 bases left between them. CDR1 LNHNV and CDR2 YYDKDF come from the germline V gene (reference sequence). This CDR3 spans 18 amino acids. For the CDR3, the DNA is TGTGCCACCAGCAGAGATCAAACGGGGCGGGGATACACAGATACGCAGTATTTT. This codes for CATSRDQTGRGYTDTQYF.

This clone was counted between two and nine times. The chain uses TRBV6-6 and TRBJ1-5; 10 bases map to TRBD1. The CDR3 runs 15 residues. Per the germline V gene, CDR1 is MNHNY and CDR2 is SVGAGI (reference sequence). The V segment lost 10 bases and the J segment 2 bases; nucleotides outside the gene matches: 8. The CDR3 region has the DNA TGTGCCACCAGAGACAGGGGGCATGGCAATCAGCCCCAGCATTTT. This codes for CATRDRGHGNQPQHF.

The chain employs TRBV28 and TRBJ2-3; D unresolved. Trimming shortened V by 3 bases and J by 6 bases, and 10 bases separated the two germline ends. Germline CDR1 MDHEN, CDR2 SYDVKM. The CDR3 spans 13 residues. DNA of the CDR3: TGTGCCAGCAGTTTTGCTACCACCGATACGCAGTATTTT. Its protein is CASSFATTDTQYF. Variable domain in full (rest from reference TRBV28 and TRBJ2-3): DVKVTQSSRYLVKRTGEKVFLECVQDMDHENMFWYRQDPGLGLRLIYFSYDVKMKEKGDIPEGYSVSREKKERFSLILESASTNQTSMYLCASSFATTDTQYFGPGTRLTVL.

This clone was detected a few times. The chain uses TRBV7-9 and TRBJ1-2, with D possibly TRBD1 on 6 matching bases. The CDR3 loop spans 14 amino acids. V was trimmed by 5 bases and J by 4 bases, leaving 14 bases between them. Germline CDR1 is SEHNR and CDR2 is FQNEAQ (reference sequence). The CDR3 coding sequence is TGTGCCAGCAGCCAGTTCCAGGACAGCTATGGCTACACCTTC. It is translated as CASSQFQDSYGYTF.

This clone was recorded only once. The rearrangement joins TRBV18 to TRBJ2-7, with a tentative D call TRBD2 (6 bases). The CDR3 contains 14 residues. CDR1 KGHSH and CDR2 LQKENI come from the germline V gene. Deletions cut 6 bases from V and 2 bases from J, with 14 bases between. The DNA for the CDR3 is TGTGCCAGCTCGCCGCGGGGCAAACCCTACGAGCAGTACTTC. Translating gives CASSPRGKPYEQYF.

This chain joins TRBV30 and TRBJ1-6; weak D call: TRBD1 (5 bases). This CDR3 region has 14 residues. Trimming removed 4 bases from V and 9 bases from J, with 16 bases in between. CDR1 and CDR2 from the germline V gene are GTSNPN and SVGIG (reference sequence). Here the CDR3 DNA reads TGTGCCTGGACCCTGGGGACTTCGGGTTCACCCCTCCACTTT. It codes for CAWTLGTSGSPLHF.

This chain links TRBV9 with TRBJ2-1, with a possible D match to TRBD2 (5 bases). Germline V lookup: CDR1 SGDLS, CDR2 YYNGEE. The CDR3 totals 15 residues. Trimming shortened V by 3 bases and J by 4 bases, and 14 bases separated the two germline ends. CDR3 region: CASSGRDRLYNEQFF. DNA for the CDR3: TGTGCCAGCAGCGGCCGGGATCGCTTATACAATGAGCAGTTCTTC.

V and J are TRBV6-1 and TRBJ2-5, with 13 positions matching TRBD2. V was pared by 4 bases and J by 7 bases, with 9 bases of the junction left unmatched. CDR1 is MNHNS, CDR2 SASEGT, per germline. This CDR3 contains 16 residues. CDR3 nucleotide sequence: TGTGCCAGCAGTGGCCCCACTAGCGGGGGGGCCAGGACCCAGTACTTC. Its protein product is CASSGPTSGGARTQYF.

The CDR3: CASSLGFGDRVYGYTF. In nucleotides, the CDR3 is TGTGCCAGCAGCTTAGGTTTCGGGGACAGGGTCTATGGCTACACCTTC. The J gene is TRBJ1-2, the V gene TRBV7-9; 9 nucleotides agree with TRBD1. This CDR3 has 16 residues. V was clipped by 1 base and J by 4 bases; unmatched bases: 7. Germline lookup yields CDR1 SEHNR and CDR2 FQNEAQ (reference sequence).

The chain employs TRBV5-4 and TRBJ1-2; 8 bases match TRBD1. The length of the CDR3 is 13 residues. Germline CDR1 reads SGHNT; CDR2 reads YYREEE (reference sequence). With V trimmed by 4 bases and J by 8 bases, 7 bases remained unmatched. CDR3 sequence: CASSLDRERGYTF. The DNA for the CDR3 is TGTGCCAGCAGCCTGGACAGGGAGAGAGGCTACACCTTC.

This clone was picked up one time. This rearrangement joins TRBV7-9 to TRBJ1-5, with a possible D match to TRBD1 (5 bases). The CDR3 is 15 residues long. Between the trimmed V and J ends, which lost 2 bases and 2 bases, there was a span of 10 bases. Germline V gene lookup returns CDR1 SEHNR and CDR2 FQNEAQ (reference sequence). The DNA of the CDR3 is TGTGCCAGCAGCTTACAGGGCACCGGCAATCAGCCCCAGCATTTT. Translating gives CASSLQGTGNQPQHF.

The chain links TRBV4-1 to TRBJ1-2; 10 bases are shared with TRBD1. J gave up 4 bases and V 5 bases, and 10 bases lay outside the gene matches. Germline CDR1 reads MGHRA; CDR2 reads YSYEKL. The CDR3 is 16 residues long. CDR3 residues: CASSVLLRDRGYGYTF. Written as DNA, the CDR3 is TGCGCCAGCAGCGTATTGTTGAGGGACAGGGGCTATGGCTACACCTTC.